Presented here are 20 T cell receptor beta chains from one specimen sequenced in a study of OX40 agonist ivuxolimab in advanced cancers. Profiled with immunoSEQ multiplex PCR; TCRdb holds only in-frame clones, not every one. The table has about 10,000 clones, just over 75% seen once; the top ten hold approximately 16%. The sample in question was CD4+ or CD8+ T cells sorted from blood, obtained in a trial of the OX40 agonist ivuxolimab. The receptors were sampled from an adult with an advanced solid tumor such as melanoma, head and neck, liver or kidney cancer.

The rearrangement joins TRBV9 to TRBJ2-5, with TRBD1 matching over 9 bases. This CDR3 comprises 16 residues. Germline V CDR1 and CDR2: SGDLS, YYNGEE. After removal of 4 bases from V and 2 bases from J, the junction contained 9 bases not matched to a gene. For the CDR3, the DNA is TGTGCCAGCAGCCACAGGGGGCGCGAAGTACAAGAGACCCAGTACTTC. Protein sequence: CASSHRGREVQETQYF. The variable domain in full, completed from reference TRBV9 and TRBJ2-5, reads DSGVTQTPKHLITATGQRVTLRCSPRSGDLSVYWYQQSLDQGLQFLIQYYNGEERAKGNILERFSAQQFPDLHSELNLSSLELGDSALYFCASSHRGREVQETQYFGPGTRLLVL.

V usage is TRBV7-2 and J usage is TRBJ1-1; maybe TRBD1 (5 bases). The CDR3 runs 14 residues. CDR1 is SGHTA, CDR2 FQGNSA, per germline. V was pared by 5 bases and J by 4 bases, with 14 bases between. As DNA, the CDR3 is TGTGCCAGCAGCCAACCTATGAGGGGCACTGAAGCTTTCTTT. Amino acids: CASSQPMRGTEAFF.

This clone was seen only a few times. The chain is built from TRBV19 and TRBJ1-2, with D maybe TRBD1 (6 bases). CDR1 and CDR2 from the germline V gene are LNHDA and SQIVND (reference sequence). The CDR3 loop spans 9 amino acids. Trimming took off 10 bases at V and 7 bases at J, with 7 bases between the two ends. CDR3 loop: CATRGGYTF. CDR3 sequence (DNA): TGTGCCACCAGGGGTGGCTACACCTTC.

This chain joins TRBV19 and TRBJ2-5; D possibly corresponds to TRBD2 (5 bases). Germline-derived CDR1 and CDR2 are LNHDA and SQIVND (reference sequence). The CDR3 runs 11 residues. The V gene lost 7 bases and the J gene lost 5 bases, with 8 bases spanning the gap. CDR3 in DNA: TGTGCCAGTACAGGCGGGGAGACCCAGTACTTC. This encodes CASTGGETQYF.

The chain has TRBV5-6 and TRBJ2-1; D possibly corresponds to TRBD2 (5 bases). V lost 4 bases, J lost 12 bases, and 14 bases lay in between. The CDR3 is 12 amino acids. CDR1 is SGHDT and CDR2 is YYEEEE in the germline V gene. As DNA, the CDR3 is TGTGCCAGCAGCACCGACTACCTGGGGCAGTTCTTC. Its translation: CASSTDYLGQFF.

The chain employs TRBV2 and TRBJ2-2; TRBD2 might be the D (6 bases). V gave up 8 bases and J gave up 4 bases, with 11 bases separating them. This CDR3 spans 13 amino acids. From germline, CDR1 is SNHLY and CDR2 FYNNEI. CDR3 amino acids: CASFSGPTGELFF. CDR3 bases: TGTGCCAGCTTTAGCGGACCCACCGGGGAGCTGTTTTTT.

The CDR3 DNA reads TGTGCCACTTTGAACCCATCGGGACAGGGTACCTACGAGCAGTACTTC. This sequence encodes CATLNPSGQGTYEQYF. The chain combines TRBV10-3 with TRBJ2-7; 9 bases agree with TRBD1. The CDR3 spans 16 residues. Per the germline V gene, CDR1 is ENHRY and CDR2 is SYGVKD. Unmatched junction bases numbered 15, after V lost 10 bases and J lost 2 bases.

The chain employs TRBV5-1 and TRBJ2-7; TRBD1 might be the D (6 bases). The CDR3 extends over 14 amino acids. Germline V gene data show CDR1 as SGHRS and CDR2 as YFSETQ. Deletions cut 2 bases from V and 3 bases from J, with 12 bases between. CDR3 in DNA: TGCGCCAGCAGCTTAAGTACAGGGAACTACGAGCAGTACTTC. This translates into CASSLSTGNYEQYF.

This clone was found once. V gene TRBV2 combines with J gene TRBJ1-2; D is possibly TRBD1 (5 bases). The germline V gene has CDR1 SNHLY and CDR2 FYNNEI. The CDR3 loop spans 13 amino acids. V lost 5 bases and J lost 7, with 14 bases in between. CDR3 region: CASSLGVSFGYTF. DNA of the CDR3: TGTGCCAGCAGTTTGGGGGTGAGCTTTGGCTACACCTTC.

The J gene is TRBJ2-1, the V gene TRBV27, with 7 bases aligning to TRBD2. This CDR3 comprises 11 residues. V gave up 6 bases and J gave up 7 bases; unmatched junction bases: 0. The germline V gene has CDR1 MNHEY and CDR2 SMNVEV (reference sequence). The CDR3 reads CASRGGNEQFF. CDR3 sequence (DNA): TGTGCCAGCAGGGGGGGGAATGAGCAGTTCTTC.

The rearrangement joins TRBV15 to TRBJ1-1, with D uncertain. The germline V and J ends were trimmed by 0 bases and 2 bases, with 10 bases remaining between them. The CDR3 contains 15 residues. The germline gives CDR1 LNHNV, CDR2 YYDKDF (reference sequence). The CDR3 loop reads CATSREAGANTEAFF. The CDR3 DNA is TGTGCCACCAGCAGAGAGGCGGGAGCAAACACTGAAGCTTTCTTT.

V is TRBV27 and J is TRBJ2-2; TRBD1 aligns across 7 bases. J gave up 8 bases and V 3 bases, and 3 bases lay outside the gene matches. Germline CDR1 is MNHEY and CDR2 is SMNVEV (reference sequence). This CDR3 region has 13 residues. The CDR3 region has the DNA TGTGCCAGCAGTTTTGGGACAGTTGGGGAGCTGTTTTTT. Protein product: CASSFGTVGELFF.

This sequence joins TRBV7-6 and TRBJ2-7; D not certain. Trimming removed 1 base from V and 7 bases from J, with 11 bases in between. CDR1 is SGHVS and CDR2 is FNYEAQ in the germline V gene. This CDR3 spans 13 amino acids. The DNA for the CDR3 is TGTGCCAGCAGCTTAGTAGACTCGGGTGAGCAGTACTTC. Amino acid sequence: CASSLVDSGEQYF.

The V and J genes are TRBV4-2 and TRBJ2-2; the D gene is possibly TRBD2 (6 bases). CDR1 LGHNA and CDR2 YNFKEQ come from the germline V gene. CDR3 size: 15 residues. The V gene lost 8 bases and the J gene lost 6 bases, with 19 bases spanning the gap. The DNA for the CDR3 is TGTGCCAGCCAGCCGGAACTAGCAATGGCCGGGGAGCTGTTTTTT. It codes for CASQPELAMAGELFF.

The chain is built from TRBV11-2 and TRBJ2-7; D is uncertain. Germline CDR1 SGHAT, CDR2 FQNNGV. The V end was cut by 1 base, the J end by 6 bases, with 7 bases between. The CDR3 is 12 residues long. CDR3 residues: CASSLGGPEQYF. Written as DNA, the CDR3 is TGTGCCAGCAGCTTAGGTGGTCCCGAGCAGTACTTC. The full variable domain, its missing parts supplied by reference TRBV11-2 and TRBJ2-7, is EAGVAQSPRYKIIEKRQSVAFWCNPISGHATLYWYQQILGQGPKLLIQFQNNGVVDDSQLPKDRFSAERLKGVDSTLKIQPAKLEDSAVYLCASSLGGPEQYFGPGTRLTVT.

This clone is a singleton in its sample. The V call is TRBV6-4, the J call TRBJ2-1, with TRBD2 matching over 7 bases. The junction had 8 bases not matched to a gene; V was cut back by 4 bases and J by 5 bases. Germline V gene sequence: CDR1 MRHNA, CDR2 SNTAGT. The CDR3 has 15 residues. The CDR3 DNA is TGTGCCAGCAGTGCGTCGGCGGGGGAACACAATGAGCAGTTCTTC. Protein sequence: CASSASAGEHNEQFF.

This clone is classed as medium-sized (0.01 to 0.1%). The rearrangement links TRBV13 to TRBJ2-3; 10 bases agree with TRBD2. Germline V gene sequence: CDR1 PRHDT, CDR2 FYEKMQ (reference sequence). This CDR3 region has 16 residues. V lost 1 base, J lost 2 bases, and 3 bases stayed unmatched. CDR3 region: CASSLVTSGHTDTQYF. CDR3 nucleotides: TGTGCCAGCAGCTTAGTGACTAGCGGGCACACAGATACGCAGTATTTT.

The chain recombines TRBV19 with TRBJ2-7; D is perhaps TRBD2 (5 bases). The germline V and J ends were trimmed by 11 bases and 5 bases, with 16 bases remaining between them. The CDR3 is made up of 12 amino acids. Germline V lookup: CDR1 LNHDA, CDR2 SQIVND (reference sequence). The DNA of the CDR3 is TGTGCCTCCTCGGGGAGTTGGGACGAGCAGTACTTC. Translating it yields CASSGSWDEQYF.

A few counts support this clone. The CDR3, as DNA: TGTGCCAGCAGCCAAGTCGGGTTCGGAGAAAAACTGTTTTTT. It is translated as CASSQVGFGEKLFF. V and J are TRBV11-2 and TRBJ1-4; no firm D call. CDR3 length: 14 residues. V lost 5 bases and J 8 bases, leaving 15 bases between the germline ends. Germline-derived CDR1 and CDR2 are SGHAT and FQNNGV.

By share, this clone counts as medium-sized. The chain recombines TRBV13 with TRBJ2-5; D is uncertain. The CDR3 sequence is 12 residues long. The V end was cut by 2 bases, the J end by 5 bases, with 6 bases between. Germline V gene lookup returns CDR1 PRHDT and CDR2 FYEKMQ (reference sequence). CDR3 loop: CASSLIGETQYF. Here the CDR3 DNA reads TGTGCCAGCAGCTTAATTGGGGAGACCCAGTACTTC. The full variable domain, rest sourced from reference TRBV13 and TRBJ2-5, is AAGVIQSPRHLIKEKRETATLKCYPIPRHDTVYWYQQGPGQDPQFLISFYEKMQSDKGSIPDRFSAQQFSDYHSELNMSSLELGDSALYFCASSLIGETQYFGPGTRLLVL.